Listed here are 27 T cell receptor beta chains from one sample, sequenced in a study of T cells in Graves' hyperthyroidism and ophthalmopathy (dated by TCRdb to 2018 to 2020). The library was generated by multiplex PCR. Sequenced on an Illumina HiSeq 2000. The TCR beta CDR3 regions were amplified from the RNA transcripts. The TCR CDR3 was subjected to a first round of RT-PCR using the HTBI primer set and the Qiagen OneStep RT-PCR kit. The public reads were reanalyzed by TCRdb: fastp trimming at Q25, MiXCR alignment, in-frame beta chains only. Identical CDR3 proteins give one entry, which carries the most common genes and DNA. This sample gives about 690,000 distinct CDR3 sequences in total; roughly 17% of them show up just once. The top ten constitute less than 20% of the sample. The sequencing sample was made of blood. These receptors all stem from a man aged 50 to 60 with Graves' hyperthyroidism.

The sample holds many counts of this clonotype. The chain employs TRBV5-8 and TRBJ2-3; TRBD1 matches 7 bases. Per the germline V gene, CDR1 is SGHTS and CDR2 is YDEGEE. V dropped 4 bases and J dropped 4; count of bases not matched to a gene: 15. CDR3 length: 17 amino acids. Here the CDR3 DNA reads TGTGCCAGCAGCCAGGGGGAAGTGGCAGCTCTCGCAGATACGCAGTATTTT. Protein: CASSQGEVAALADTQYF.

This clonotype was observed many times. This sequence joins TRBV5-1 and TRBJ1-2, with D unclear. V was trimmed by 2 bases and J by 6 bases, leaving 14 bases between them. This CDR3 has 14 amino acids. Germline V gene data show CDR1 as SGHRS and CDR2 as YFSETQ. Written as DNA, the CDR3 is TGCGCCAGCAGCTTTATGCGGCCTGGGGATGGCTACACCTTC. As protein: CASSFMRPGDGYTF. The full variable domain, rest sourced from reference TRBV5-1 and TRBJ1-2, is KAGVTQTPRYLIKTRGQQVTLSCSPISGHRSVSWYQQTPGQGLQFLFEYFSETQRNKGNFPGRFSGRQFSNSRSEMNVSTLELGDSALYLCASSFMRPGDGYTFGSGTRLTVV.

This clonotype was detected many times. V is TRBV28 and J is TRBJ2-1, with 7 bases that match TRBD2. The germline gives CDR1 MDHEN, CDR2 SYDVKM. There are 15 residues in the CDR3. The V segment lost 4 bases and the J segment 9 bases; nucleotides outside the gene matches: 12. DNA of the CDR3: TGTGCCAGCAGTTCAACCGGGACTAATCTTTCTGAGCAGTTCTTC. It translates to CASSSTGTNLSEQFF.

Only a few counts were recorded for this clonotype. V gene TRBV10-3 combines with J gene TRBJ2-3; D remains unclear. V was shortened by 7 bases and J by 3 bases, with 8 bases between the two germline ends. This CDR3 is built from 12 residues. Germline values: CDR1 ENHRY, CDR2 SYGVKD. The chain's CDR3 is CAINPGTDTQYF. CDR3 nucleotides: TGTGCCATCAACCCCGGGACAGATACGCAGTATTTT.

This clonotype was observed a handful of times. The V call is TRBV18, the J call TRBJ2-1, with D perhaps matching TRBD2 (5 bases). In germline, CDR1 is KGHSH, CDR2 LQKENI. CDR3 length: 16 amino acids. V gave up 3 bases and J gave up 5 bases, with 17 bases separating them. CDR3 bases: TGTGCCAGCTCACCCCGTAGCGAACAGATAAACAATGAGCAGTTCTTC. Its protein product is CASSPRSEQINNEQFF.

In its sample, this clonotype was seen many times. The V gene is TRBV5-5, the J gene TRBJ1-1; D is perhaps TRBD1 (5 bases). The CDR3 is 14 residues long. From germline, CDR1 is SGHKS and CDR2 YYEKEE (reference sequence). Trimming shortened V by 2 bases and J by 5 bases, and 13 bases separated the two germline ends. CDR3 in DNA: TGTGCCAGCAGCTTCCGGGGGGAAGGGACTGAAGCTTTCTTT. The encoded protein is CASSFRGEGTEAFF.

Comments on this clonotype: A clone one base away is much larger, so this may be a read error. Because the CDR3 is missing its conserved closing phenylalanine or tryptophan, this is likely a read error. The chain couples TRBV5-1 to TRBJ2-1; 8 bases align to TRBD2. Germline-derived CDR1 and CDR2 are SGHRS and YFSETQ. The trim removed 7 bases at V and 7 bases at J, leaving 16 bases unmatched. The CDR3 is 16 residues long. The DNA for the CDR3 is TGCGCCAGCGCCCAGATCCGGGAGGGCGGAGAAAATGAGCAGTTCTCC. Translating gives CASAQIREGGENEQFS.

The sample holds a few counts of this clonotype. J is TRBJ1-2 and V is TRBV4-3, with a tentative D call TRBD1 (5 bases). This CDR3 is 14 amino acids long. CDR1 LGHNA and CDR2 YSLEER come from the germline V gene. Trimming shortened V by 3 bases and J by 6 bases, and 14 bases separated the two germline ends. In nucleotides, the CDR3 is TGCGCCAGCAGCCAGGGGCGAACTGGGGATGGCTACACCTTC. This encodes CASSQGRTGDGYTF.

This chain connects TRBV6-1 to TRBJ2-1; the D is unclear. Germline CDR1 is MNHNS and CDR2 is SASEGT. Trimming pared 5 bases from V and 3 bases from J, leaving 14 bases between. The length of the CDR3 is 15 residues. CDR3 protein: CASSYGSLFYNEQFF. In nucleotides, the CDR3 is TGTGCCAGCAGTTATGGTAGCCTATTCTACAATGAGCAGTTCTTC.

The table lists this clonotype with many counts. This chain uses TRBV15 with TRBJ2-1, with TRBD2 identical over 9 bases. V shed 3 bases and J 2 bases; nucleotides not matched to a gene: 20. Germline loops: CDR1 LNHNV, CDR2 YYDKDF (reference sequence). The CDR3 loop spans 21 amino acids. As DNA, the CDR3 is TGTGCCACCAGCAGGCCGGCCGGCGGTAGCGGGAGAGGGATCCCCTACAATGAGCAGTTCTTC. It yields the protein CATSRPAGGSGRGIPYNEQFF.

This clonotype occurred a few times. The V gene is TRBV3-1, the J gene TRBJ1-5; 7 bases map to TRBD1. CDR1 LGHDT and CDR2 YNNKEL come from the germline V gene (reference sequence). The CDR3 runs 15 residues. With 4 bases clipped from V and 0 bases from J, the junction kept 3 bases outside the gene matches. The CDR3 here is CASSLGQLSNQPQHF. CDR3 DNA: TGTGCCAGCAGCCTGGGACAGCTTAGCAATCAGCCCCAGCATTTT.

This rearrangement joins TRBV7-4 to TRBJ1-4; 7 bases line up with TRBD1. V shed 5 bases, J shed 0 bases, and the junction held 6 bases outside the gene matches. Germline CDR1 and CDR2: SGHVT and SQSDAQ. The CDR3 runs to 16 residues. Here the CDR3 reads CASSRPGGATNEKLFF. The CDR3, as DNA: TGTGCCAGCAGCCGACCAGGGGGGGCAACTAATGAAAAACTGTTTTTT.

This clonotype has at least ten counts. V gene TRBV5-1 combines with J gene TRBJ2-7, with 7 bases lining up with TRBD2. Germline V lookup: CDR1 SGHRS, CDR2 YFSETQ. V lost 1 base and J lost 2; bases outside the gene matches: 6. The CDR3 spans 15 residues. The CDR3 DNA is TGCGCCAGCAGCTTGTTTAGCGGGCCGACCTACGAGCAGTACTTC. Its protein is CASSLFSGPTYEQYF.

This clonotype appeared a few times. The rearrangement uses TRBV6-1 and TRBJ2-2, with 11 bases matching TRBD1. V dropped 6 bases and J dropped 1; count of bases not matched to a gene: 4. This CDR3 has 16 residues. CDR1 and CDR2 from the germline V gene are MNHNS and SASEGT. The chain's CDR3 is CASRDRGRENTGELFF. In DNA form, the CDR3 reads TGTGCCAGCAGGGACAGGGGGCGAGAGAACACCGGGGAGCTGTTTTTT.

On this clonotype itself: A clone one base away is much larger, so this may be a read error. The chain has TRBV2 and TRBJ1-1; D gene ambiguous. Per the germline V gene, CDR1 is SNHLY and CDR2 is FYNNEI. There are 13 residues in the CDR3. CDR3 residues: CAGSPSLNTEAFF. The CDR3 DNA is TGTGCCGGCAGCCCGTCTCTGAACACTGAAGCTTTCTTT.

CDR3 region: CASSQVGGYEQFF. In DNA form, the CDR3 reads TGCGCCAGCAGCCAAGTAGGGGGATATGAGCAGTTCTTC. V is TRBV4-3 and J is TRBJ2-1; D perhaps matches TRBD1 (6 bases). V dropped 1 base and J dropped 8 bases, with 9 bases sitting between them. The CDR3 totals 13 residues. Germline loops: CDR1 LGHNA, CDR2 YSLEER.

The chain carries TRBV29-1 and TRBJ2-3, with TRBD1 as a possible D gene (5 bases). Germline V CDR1 and CDR2: SQVTM, ANQGSEA. V was clipped by 3 bases and J by 1 base, with 11 bases between them. The length of the CDR3 is 14 residues. CDR3 region: CSVDQGVGTDTQYF. The CDR3 region has the DNA TGCAGCGTTGATCAGGGTGTCGGCACAGATACGCAGTATTTT.

The table lists this clonotype with many counts. The J gene is TRBJ2-1, the V gene TRBV7-3; 7 bases map to TRBD1. This CDR3 region has 13 residues. CDR1 is SGHTA and CDR2 is FQGTGA in the germline V gene. The junction had 4 bases not matched to a gene; V was cut back by 5 bases and J by 6 bases. The CDR3 nucleotides are TGTGCCAGCAGCCTAGACAGGGCCAATGAGCAGTTCTTC. Translating gives CASSLDRANEQFF.

This clonotype was counted ten times or more. The chain uses TRBV5-1 and TRBJ2-3; no definite D call. CDR1 and CDR2 (germline): SGHRS, YFSETQ. The CDR3 runs 15 residues. With 0 bases removed from V and 2 bases from J, the gap between germline ends came to 10 bases. The CDR3 bases are TGCGCCAGCAGCTTGGATCCCACCTACACAGATACGCAGTATTTT. Amino acids: CASSLDPTYTDTQYF.

This clonotype was seen only a few times. The CDR3 nucleotides are TGTGCCAGCAGCGCCCGACTAGGGTGGGGTGGCACGCAGTATTTT. Amino acids: CASSARLGWGGTQYF. The chain uses TRBV9 and TRBJ2-3, with D possibly TRBD2 on 6 matching bases. Germline CDR1 and CDR2: SGDLS and YYNGEE. This CDR3 is 15 amino acids long. Trimming left V 3 bases short and J 9 bases short, with 20 bases between.

The rearrangement joins TRBV14 to TRBJ2-2, with D possibly matching TRBD1 (5 bases). The CDR3 contains 14 residues. V was clipped by 1 base and J by 4 bases, with 7 bases between them. Germline V lookup: CDR1 SGHDN, CDR2 FVKESK. The CDR3 loop reads CASSQGQLTGELFF. CDR3 DNA sequence: TGTGCCAGCAGCCAAGGACAGCTCACCGGGGAGCTGTTTTTT.

This clonotype was detected many times. The genes are TRBV6-1 and TRBJ2-1, with D perhaps TRBD1 (6 bases). Per germline, CDR1 MNHNS and CDR2 SASEGT. The V end lost 2 bases, the J end lost 3 bases, and 14 bases lay between the germline ends. The CDR3 runs to 16 residues. CDR3 bases: TGTGCCAGCAGTGAACCTGTGGGACACCTCTACAATGAGCAGTTCTTC. Encoded protein: CASSEPVGHLYNEQFF.

This clonotype was recorded at least ten times. The chain combines TRBV13 with TRBJ2-7; 8 nucleotides align to TRBD2. The CDR3 loop spans 17 amino acids. Germline CDR1 and CDR2: PRHDT and FYEKMQ (reference sequence). J gave up 0 bases and V 5 bases, and 12 bases lay outside the gene matches. The CDR3 nucleotides are TGTGCCAGCAGCGTAAGACCGAGCGGGAGCAGCTCCTACGAGCAGTACTTC. This codes for CASSVRPSGSSSYEQYF.

The V gene is TRBV30, the J gene TRBJ1-6, with D possibly matching TRBD1 (6 bases). CDR1 is GTSNPN and CDR2 is SVGIG in the germline V gene (reference sequence). The V and J ends lost 3 bases and 10 bases respectively, with 19 bases between them. This CDR3 is built from 15 residues. CDR3 sequence (DNA): TGTGCCTGGAGCGGGGCCGGGACAAGAGAATCACCCCTCCACTTT. This codes for CAWSGAGTRESPLHF.

The V and J genes are TRBV15 and TRBJ2-1; 9 nucleotides match TRBD1. With V trimmed by 1 base and J by 5 bases, 3 bases remained unmatched. CDR1 is LNHNV, CDR2 YYDKDF, per germline (reference sequence). The CDR3 extends over 15 amino acids. The CDR3: CATSRGDRVNNEQFF. Here the CDR3 DNA reads TGTGCCACCAGCAGAGGGGACAGGGTCAACAATGAGCAGTTCTTC.

Regarding this clonotype: A single base separates this from a much larger clone, so it may be a read error. The gene calls are TRBV11-3 and TRBJ1-1, with D maybe TRBD1 (5 bases). Germline CDR1 and CDR2: SGHNT and YENEEA. The V gene lost 5 bases and the J gene lost 5 bases, with 18 bases spanning the gap. The CDR3 runs to 15 residues. The CDR3 sequence is CASSQLGDTVTEAFF. CDR3 DNA: TGTGCCAGCAGCCAACTAGGGGATACAGTAACTGAAGCTTTCTTT.

The chain recombines TRBV20-1 with TRBJ2-2; tentative D call: TRBD2 (6 bases). The germline V and J ends were trimmed by 8 bases and 7 bases, with 17 bases remaining between them. Germline V gives CDR1 DFQATT, CDR2 SNEGSKA (reference sequence). The CDR3 has 13 amino acids. DNA of the CDR3: TGCAGTTACCCGGGAGAACGGGGCGGGGAGCTGTTTTTT. Its translation is CSYPGERGGELFF.